A selection of T cell receptor beta chains follows, all from one sample in a study of T cell repertoires in cytomegalovirus infection. Their cognate antigens are unknown. Each CDR3 protein gets one entry after TCRdb re-called the reads with MiXCR. Of approximately 1,000,000 distinct CDR3 sequences listed, around 29% were seen once; the top ten hold around 15%. Sequencing was performed on cultured CD8+ T cells from PBMCs, taken from culture after CMV antigen stimulation. Receptor source: a human donor in good health (CMV status not recorded). Some clones in this sample may be carry-over from other donors' samples. The CDR3 runs from the conserved cysteine through the conserved F or W. D genes are given only for firm matches. Clone size, where shown, is once, few, many, or a class for clones that have expanded.

D,V,J,size,CDR3,DNA
TRBD2,TRBV24-1,TRBJ2-3,.,CATSGTSGVSTDTQYF,TGTGCCACCAGTGGGACTAGCGGGGTTAGCACAGATACGCAGTATTTT
TRBD1,TRBV4-1,TRBJ2-3,.,CASSLLQGARVTDTQYF,TGCGCCAGCAGCCTTCTGCAGGGGGCTCGGGTCACAGATACGCAGTATTTT
.,TRBV7-9,TRBJ2-3,.,CASSLDTSDTQYF,TGTGCCAGCAGCTTGGATACTAGTGATACGCAGTATTTT
TRBD2,TRBV29-1,TRBJ2-7,few,CSAGLANSYEQYF,TGCAGCGCTGGACTAGCCAACTCCTACGAGCAGTACTTC
.,TRBV12-3/TRBV12-4,TRBJ2-3,many,CASRVGTDTQYF,TGTGCCAGCAGGGTGGGCACAGATACGCAGTATTTT
.,TRBV7-8,TRBJ2-5,.,CASSLPKWGPHQETQYF,TGTGCCAGCAGCTTACCCAAATGGGGGCCACACCAAGAGACCCAGTACTTC
.,TRBV29-1,TRBJ1-3,.,CSVEERNTIYF,TGCAGCGTTGAAGAGAGAAACACCATATATTTT
TRBD1,TRBV24-1,TRBJ1-2,.,CATSDSKRQGPPDGYTF,TGTGCCACCAGTGATTCCAAGAGACAGGGGCCGCCTGATGGCTACACCTTC
.,TRBV19,TRBJ2-4,.,CASSIGLGDIQYF,TGTGCCAGTAGCATTGGACTGGGGGACATTCAGTACTTC
TRBD1,TRBV2,TRBJ2-7,few,CASSDRGLREQYF,TGTGCCAGCAGTGACAGGGGGCTACGCGAGCAGTACTTC
.,TRBV6-8,TRBJ1-4,.,CASSFGINENLFF,TGTGCCAGCAGTTTTGGGATTAATGAAAATCTGTTTTTT
.,TRBV5-6,TRBJ1-6,.,CASSGGRPNSPLHF,TGTGCCAGCTCCGGGGGACGCCCTAATTCACCCCTCCACTTT
.,TRBV27,TRBJ2-6,.,CASSTGLGKTVSGANILTF,TGTGCCAGCAGTACCGGTCTGGGAAAAACCGTTTCTGGGGCCAACATCCTGACTTTC
.,TRBV19,TRBJ1-5,.,CASSIIYNQPQHF,TGTGCCAGTAGTATTATTTACAATCAGCCCCAGCATTTT
.,TRBV27,TRBJ1-1,.,CASMTVLSENTEAFF,TGTGCCAGCATGACGGTCCTTTCGGAGAACACTGAAGCTTTCTTT
.,TRBV2,TRBJ1-2,.,CASSEAPTLGGYTF,TGTGCCAGCAGTGAAGCGCCTACCCTGGGTGGCTACACCTTC
TRBD1,TRBV28,TRBJ2-1,.,CASRADRFHEQFF,TGTGCCAGCAGGGCGGACAGGTTCCATGAGCAGTTCTTC
.,TRBV27,TRBJ1-2,.,CASSFLAGDGYTF,TGTGCCAGCAGTTTTTTGGCGGGGGATGGCTACACCTTC
.,TRBV28,TRBJ1-2,.,CASSLRDYYGYTF,TGTGCCAGCAGTTTACGGGACTACTATGGCTACACCTTC